A single sample is the source of the 18 T cell receptor beta chains below, sequenced in a study of T cell responses to AZD1222 COVID-19 vaccine. Using immunoSEQ multiplex PCR, the repertoire was profiled, and TCRdb retains in-frame clones only, with some absent. The profile covers 140,000 to 150,000 clones, with 75% to 95% appearing a single time and about 1.5% taken by the ten largest. Sequencing was performed on peripheral blood, taken on day 0 of AZD1222 vaccination. The receptors shown here come from an adult in good health.

The chain carries TRBV12-3 or TRBV12-4 and TRBJ1-5; D is ambiguous. Trimming took 6 bases from V and 4 from J, leaving 10 bases between them. This CDR3 region has 13 residues. The CDR3 protein is CASSLGRNQPQHF. The CDR3, as DNA: TGTGCCAGCAGCCTGGGTCGGAATCAGCCCCAGCATTTT.

This chain joins TRBV2 and TRBJ1-5, with TRBD1 matching over 7 bases. The CDR3 has 17 residues. J gave up 2 bases and V 6 bases, and 13 bases lay outside the gene matches. The V gene's germline CDR1 is SNHLY and CDR2 FYNNEI. This CDR3 reads CASRDPADQGGNQPQHF. The CDR3, as DNA: TGTGCCAGCAGGGACCCAGCCGACCAGGGGGGCAATCAGCCCCAGCATTTT.

The chain carries TRBV19 and TRBJ1-4; the D gene is possibly TRBD1 (5 bases). Trimming removed 5 bases at V and 5 bases at J, with 21 bases between. In germline, CDR1 is LNHDA, CDR2 SQIVND (reference sequence). The CDR3 runs to 17 residues. The CDR3 here is CASSPRRGPDINEKLFF. DNA of the CDR3: TGTGCCAGTAGTCCACGAAGGGGTCCCGATATAAATGAAAAACTGTTTTTT.

The chain has TRBV5-1 and TRBJ1-1; 7 bases agree with TRBD1. The V gene end was trimmed by 2 bases and the J gene end by 4 bases; junction bases not matched to a gene: 8. Germline V CDR1 and CDR2: SGHRS, YFSETQ. This CDR3 has 15 amino acids. Here the CDR3 reads CASSFSTGTSTEAFF. In DNA form, the CDR3 reads TGCGCCAGCAGCTTCTCGACAGGGACGTCCACTGAAGCTTTCTTT.

In its sample, this clone was seen once. The genes are TRBV11-1 and TRBJ1-2; D gene uncertain. CDR1 is SGHAT and CDR2 is FQDESV in the germline V gene (reference sequence). The V and J ends lost 2 bases and 4 bases respectively, with 8 bases between them. CDR3 length: 13 amino acids. Here the CDR3 reads CASSLSEGYGYTF. DNA for the CDR3: TGTGCCAGCAGCTTATCGGAGGGCTATGGCTACACCTTC.

The chain couples TRBV6-4 to TRBJ1-5, with TRBD1 identical over 11 bases. From germline, CDR1 is MRHNA and CDR2 SNTAGT. Trimming took 6 bases from V and 2 from J; bases not matched to a gene: 3. The length of the CDR3 is 15 residues. The CDR3 is CASSRTGGGNQPQHF. DNA of the CDR3: TGTGCCAGCAGCCGGACAGGGGGCGGCAATCAGCCCCAGCATTTT.

This chain joins TRBV5-1 and TRBJ2-2; 11 nucleotides align to TRBD2. Trimming at V came to 3 bases and at J to 0 bases, leaving 7 bases not matched to a gene. The CDR3 extends over 18 amino acids. Per germline, CDR1 SGHRS and CDR2 YFSETQ. The CDR3 DNA sequence: TGCGCCAGCAGCTCAGTTGCTAGCGGGGGGACGAACACCGGGGAGCTGTTTTTT. Translated, it gives CASSSVASGGTNTGELFF. Full variable domain (outside the CDR3, taken from reference TRBV5-1 and TRBJ2-2): KAGVTQTPRYLIKTRGQQVTLSCSPISGHRSVSWYQQTPGQGLQFLFEYFSETQRNKGNFPGRFSGRQFSNSRSEMNVSTLELGDSALYLCASSSVASGGTNTGELFFGEGSRLTVL.

This chain joins TRBV19 and TRBJ2-7; possible D gene TRBD2, 6 bases. This CDR3 has 15 residues. V was pared by 4 bases and J by 7 bases, with 20 bases between. Per the germline V gene, CDR1 is LNHDA and CDR2 is SQIVND (reference sequence). DNA of the CDR3: TGTGCCAGTAGTAAATCTATGGGGGGTCGGGGAGAGCAGTACTTC. Its protein is CASSKSMGGRGEQYF.

The chain uses TRBV19 and TRBJ2-5; TRBD1 agrees at 7 bases. The V gene's germline CDR1 is LNHDA and CDR2 SQIVND (reference sequence). This CDR3 has 13 residues. The V and J ends lost 6 bases and 4 bases, in that order; junction bases with no gene match: 5. This CDR3 is CASSKDRVETQYF. The CDR3 DNA reads TGTGCCAGTAGCAAAGACAGGGTAGAGACCCAGTACTTC.

The chain joins TRBV11-3 to TRBJ2-3; possible D gene TRBD1, 6 bases. This CDR3 contains 15 residues. The germline gives CDR1 SGHNT, CDR2 YENEEA. With 5 bases removed from V and 0 bases from J, the gap between germline ends came to 12 bases. The CDR3 sequence: CASSTRTVSTDTQYF. The CDR3 nucleotides are TGTGCCAGCAGCACCCGGACAGTTAGCACAGATACGCAGTATTTT.

V and J are TRBV11-2 and TRBJ1-3; D gene unclear. This CDR3 has 16 residues. V shed 3 bases and J shed 0 bases, with 12 bases lying between them. Per the germline V gene, CDR1 is SGHAT and CDR2 is FQNNGV. DNA of the CDR3: TGTGCCAGCAGCTTCCGCGTCCGAGACTCTGGAAACACCATATATTTT. Translating gives CASSFRVRDSGNTIYF.

The chain recombines TRBV5-1 with TRBJ1-5, with D unclear. The CDR3 is 15 amino acids. Trimming took off 1 base at V and 0 bases at J, with 8 bases between the two ends. Germline-derived CDR1 and CDR2 are SGHRS and YFSETQ. The CDR3: CASSLSGNSNQPQHF. As DNA, the CDR3 is TGCGCCAGCAGCTTGTCCGGGAATAGCAATCAGCCCCAGCATTTT.

The J gene is TRBJ2-2, the V gene TRBV11-2; TRBD1 agrees at 7 bases. Looked up from germline, CDR1 is SGHAT and CDR2 is FQNNGV. With V trimmed by 5 bases and J by 6 bases, 6 bases remained unmatched. The CDR3 extends over 14 amino acids. CDR3 sequence: CASSPTGVAGELFF. The CDR3 DNA is TGTGCCAGCAGCCCTACAGGGGTCGCCGGGGAGCTGTTTTTT.

This clone was seen a few times. For the CDR3, the DNA is TGTGCCAGCAGCTTGACAGGTATTAACACTGAAGCTTTCTTT. Translating it yields CASSLTGINTEAFF. The chain is built from TRBV7-3 and TRBJ1-1; the D gene is possibly TRBD1 (6 bases). Per germline, CDR1 SGHTA and CDR2 FQGTGA. V lost 3 bases and J lost 2, with 10 bases in between. The CDR3 is 14 residues long.

The rearrangement uses TRBV11-2 and TRBJ2-5; D is ambiguous. V was trimmed by 5 bases and J by 1 base, leaving 8 bases between them. The germline V gene encodes CDR1 SGHAT and CDR2 FQNNGV. The CDR3 is 13 residues long. The CDR3 loop is CASSVVGQETQYF. The CDR3 DNA reads as TGTGCCAGCAGCGTTGTCGGCCAAGAGACCCAGTACTTC.

The chain combines TRBV13 with TRBJ1-1; no reliable D call. There are 12 residues in the CDR3. Germline CDR1 and CDR2: PRHDT and FYEKMQ (reference sequence). The V and J ends lost 5 bases and 8 bases respectively, with 12 bases between them. Here the CDR3 reads CASSLEGREAFF. The CDR3 DNA reads TGTGCCAGCAGCCTCGAAGGGAGAGAAGCTTTCTTT.

This chain links TRBV6-2 or TRBV6-3 with TRBJ2-5, with D perhaps matching TRBD2 (5 bases). CDR1 MNHEY and CDR2 SVGEGT come from the germline V gene. CDR3 size: 14 residues. Trimming removed 5 bases at V and 7 bases at J, with 17 bases between. The CDR3 here is CASSKLGGVGTQYF. DNA for the CDR3: TGTGCCAGCAGTAAACTAGGAGGAGTGGGGACCCAGTACTTC.

V usage is TRBV15 and J usage is TRBJ1-1, with D hard to call. The ends were cut back, 3 bases at V and 4 bases at J, with 15 bases in the middle. Germline V gives CDR1 LNHNV, CDR2 YYDKDF (reference sequence). The CDR3 runs to 15 residues. CDR3 nucleotides: TGTGCCACCAGCAGGGATCCCCGGCACGCCACTGAAGCTTTCTTT. This encodes CATSRDPRHATEAFF.